This T cell receptor beta chain was sequenced during a study of PD-1 blockade in classical Hodgkin lymphoma. Study-wide results and caveats: TCR diversity in CD4+, not CD8+, cells rose significantly by C4D1.

TCRdb's table, derived via immunoSEQ multiplex PCR, lists solely in-frame clones and lacks some. The sample consists of about 60,000 clones, about nine tenths of them appearing once. There was relapse after autologous stem cell transplantation in every patient, and there was variation in brentuximab vedotin exposure. On this clone: The antigen is not known.

V was clipped by 2 bases and J by 3 bases, with 27 bases between them. Germline values: CDR1 SQVTM, CDR2 ANQGSEA. This CDR3 region has 19 residues. The gene calls are TRBV29-1 and TRBJ2-3; D may be TRBD2 (6 bases). The sequence was obtained from a human donor with classical Hodgkin lymphoma. The source was peripheral blood mononuclear cells (PBMCs), collected at baseline. CDR3 residues: CSVELSSRDPPRATDTQYF. The CDR3 region has the DNA TGCAGCGTTGAATTAAGTTCGCGGGACCCCCCTAGAGCGACAGATACGCAGTATTTT.